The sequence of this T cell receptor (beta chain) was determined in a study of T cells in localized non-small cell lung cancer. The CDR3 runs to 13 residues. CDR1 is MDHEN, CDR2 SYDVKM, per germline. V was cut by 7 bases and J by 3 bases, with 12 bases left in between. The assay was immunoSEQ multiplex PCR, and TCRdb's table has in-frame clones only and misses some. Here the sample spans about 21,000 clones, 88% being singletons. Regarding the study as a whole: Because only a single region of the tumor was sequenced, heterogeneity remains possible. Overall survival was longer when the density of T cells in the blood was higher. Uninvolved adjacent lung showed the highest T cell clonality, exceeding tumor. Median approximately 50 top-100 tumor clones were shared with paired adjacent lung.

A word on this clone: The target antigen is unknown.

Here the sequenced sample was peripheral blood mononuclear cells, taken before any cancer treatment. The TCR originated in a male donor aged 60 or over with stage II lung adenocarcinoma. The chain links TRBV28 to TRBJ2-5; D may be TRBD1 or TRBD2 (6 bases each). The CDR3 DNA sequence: TGTGCCAGCACCGGGGGCGTTGAAGAGACCCAGTACTTC. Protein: CASTGGVEETQYF.